A selection of T cell receptor beta chains follows, all from one sample in a study of control samples from healthy donors and cancer patients. Sequenced by immunoSEQ multiplex PCR; TCRdb stores in-frame clones only, minus some. The sample shows 100,000 to 120,000 clones, 70% to 85% of them seen only once. Specimen: blood. The receptors derive from a man younger than 30 in good health. Each CDR3 is given with its conserved first and last residue. Each record gives: D gene, V gene, clone size, J gene, CDR3 protein, CDR3 DNA. The D gene is left open where the match is weak. Only some rows state a clone size, as once, few, many or a class for expanded clones.

TRBD2	TRBV5-8	-	TRBJ2-3	CASSVSGGGSTDTQYF	TGTGCCAGCAGCGTTAGCGGGGGCGGATCCACAGATACGCAGTATTTT
TRBD1	TRBV28	-	TRBJ2-1	CASIWTGSYNEQFF	TGTGCCAGCATCTGGACAGGGTCCTACAATGAGCAGTTCTTC
TRBD2	TRBV4-1	-	TRBJ2-5	CASSQTPAGAPQETQYF	TGCGCCAGCAGCCAAACCCCAGCGGGGGCCCCACAAGAGACCCAGTACTTC
-	TRBV6-5	-	TRBJ2-7	CASKTGTYEQYF	TGTGCCAGCAAGACGGGAACCTACGAGCAGTACTTC
-	TRBV7-9	once	TRBJ2-5	CASRQGGRETQYF	TGTGCCAGCCGCCAAGGGGGACGAGAGACCCAGTACTTC
-	TRBV7-8	once	TRBJ2-2	CASSKRAGELFF	TGTGCCAGCAGCAAGAGGGCCGGGGAGCTGTTTTTT
-	TRBV5-6	-	TRBJ1-1	CASSLGRATTEAFF	TGTGCCAGCAGCCTGGGGCGGGCGACCACTGAAGCTTTCTTT
-	TRBV11-2	-	TRBJ1-4	CASSSVQVATNEKLFF	TGTGCCAGCAGCTCGGTACAGGTCGCAACTAATGAAAAACTGTTTTTT
-	TRBV12-3/TRBV12-4	-	TRBJ1-1	CASSLLRSEAFF	TGTGCCAGCAGTTTGTTGAGGTCTGAAGCTTTCTTT
-	TRBV24-1	few	TRBJ2-3	CATSGAGEVTDTQYF	TGTGCCACCAGTGGGGCAGGGGAGGTCACAGATACGCAGTATTTT
-	TRBV2	-	TRBJ1-5	CASSVGDYSNQPQHF	TGTGCCAGCAGTGTAGGGGACTATAGCAATCAGCCCCAGCATTTT